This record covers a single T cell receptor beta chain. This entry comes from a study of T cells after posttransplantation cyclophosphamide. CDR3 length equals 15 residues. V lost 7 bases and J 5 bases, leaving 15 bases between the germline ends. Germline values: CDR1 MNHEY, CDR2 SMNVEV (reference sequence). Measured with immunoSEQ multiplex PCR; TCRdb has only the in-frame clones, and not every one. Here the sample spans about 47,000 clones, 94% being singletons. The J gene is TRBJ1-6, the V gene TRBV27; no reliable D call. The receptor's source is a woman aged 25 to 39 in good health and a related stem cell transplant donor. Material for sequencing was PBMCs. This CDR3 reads CASTRLPKNNSPLHF. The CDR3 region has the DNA TGTGCCAGCACCCGACTTCCAAAGAATAATTCACCCCTCCACTTT.